This TCR beta chain was captured in a study of blood T cell repertoires in COVID-19. Authors' analysis steps: Reference gene primer amplification gave estimated nucleated cell counts. Sequenced by immunoSEQ multiplex PCR; TCRdb stores in-frame clones only, minus some. V, J and clone size were drawn from that table, and D and trimming were deduced from the DNA. The sample contains almost 400,000 clones, around 87% of which appear only once. The CDR3 extends over 12 amino acids. Per the germline V gene, CDR1 is SQVTM and CDR2 is ANQGSEA. V lost 3 bases to trimming and J lost 2 bases, with 8 bases between them.

The sample was PBMCs or T cells enriched from blood (not recorded which). The TCR comes from a woman aged 25-40 years with acute COVID-19. The chain carries TRBV29-1 and TRBJ2-7, with D unclear. The CDR3 loop is CSVDNGAYEQYF. The CDR3 region has the DNA TGCAGCGTTGATAACGGTGCCTACGAGCAGTACTTC.